The next 7 T cell receptor beta chains were all read from a single sample in a study of T cells in Graves' hyperthyroidism and ophthalmopathy. The investigators amplified TCR beta CDR3 regions from RNA transcripts. HTBI primers drove first-round RT-PCR of the TCR CDR3. TCRdb reprocessed the multiplex PCR reads with MiXCR, giving one entry per CDR3 protein. The sample shows hundreds of thousands of distinct CDR3 sequences, roughly 17% of them seen only once. The specimen was blood. The source is a woman aged 18-29 years with Graves' hyperthyroidism.

A note on this clonotype: With a much larger clone just one base away, this may be a read error. The chain uses TRBV24-1 and TRBJ2-5; D unresolved. Germline CDR1 KGHDR, CDR2 SFDVKD. CDR3 length equals 15 residues. In DNA, the CDR3 is TGTACCACCAGTGTGGGTGGGCCGGCGTCAGAGACCCAGTACTTC. It is translated as CTTSVGGPASETQYF.

Here the CDR3 reads CASSEAGGRDGTQYF. CDR3 nucleotides: TGTGCCAGCAGCGAAGCAGGGGGAAGAGATGGGACCCAGTACTTC. This chain links TRBV5-4 with TRBJ2-5, with 7 positions matching TRBD1. This CDR3 comprises 15 residues. J gave up 7 bases and V 4 bases, and 13 bases lay outside the gene matches. CDR1 and CDR2 from the germline V gene are SGHNT and YYREEE (reference sequence). Together with reference TRBV5-4 and TRBJ2-5, the CDR3 gives the full variable domain: ETGVTQSPTHLIKTRGQQVTLRCSSQSGHNTVSWYQQALGQGPQFIFQYYREEENGRGNFPPRFSGLQFPNYSSELNVNALELDDSALYLCASSEAGGRDGTQYFGPGTRLLVL.

This chain joins TRBV5-4 and TRBJ2-7; D is undetermined. CDR1 is SGHNT and CDR2 is YYREEE in the germline V gene (reference sequence). Trimming cost V 1 base and J 5 bases, with 10 bases left between them. The CDR3 covers 13 residues. The CDR3, as DNA: TGTGCCAGCAGCTTGATCCTTAGCAACGAGCAGTACTTC. Amino acid sequence: CASSLILSNEQYF.

The sample holds a few counts of this clonotype. This rearrangement joins TRBV11-2 to TRBJ1-2; 10 bases map to TRBD1. The CDR3 contains 13 residues. Trimming removed 4 bases from V and 8 bases from J; junction bases left unmatched: 4. In germline, CDR1 is SGHAT, CDR2 FQNNGV. CDR3 sequence (DNA): TGTGCCAGCAGCTACGACAGGGGGCTCGGCTACACCTTC. Translation gives CASSYDRGLGYTF.

This clonotype was observed many times. The CDR3 sequence: CASSQDGRLNTEAFF. The CDR3, as DNA: TGTGCCAGCAGCCAAGACGGGAGATTGAACACTGAAGCTTTCTTT. The chain links TRBV3-1 to TRBJ1-1; D gene unclear. V was pared by 0 bases and J by 0 bases, with 8 bases between. The CDR3 has 15 amino acids. Germline assignment: CDR1 LGHDT and CDR2 YNNKEL (reference sequence).

This clonotype was counted ten times or more. The rearrangement links TRBV5-1 to TRBJ2-7; TRBD2 might be the D (5 bases). Germline CDR1 and CDR2: SGHRS and YFSETQ. This CDR3 is built from 15 residues. The ends were cut back, 1 base at V and 7 bases at J, with 18 bases in the middle. The CDR3 sequence: CASSLHHGSLREQYF. The DNA of the CDR3 is TGCGCCAGCAGCTTGCACCATGGGAGTCTAAGGGAGCAGTACTTC.

The rearrangement joins TRBV27 to TRBJ2-5, with D possibly being TRBD1 or TRBD2 (6 bases each). The germline V and J ends were trimmed by 2 bases and 2 bases, with 12 bases remaining between them. Looked up from germline, CDR1 is MNHEY and CDR2 is SMNVEV (reference sequence). The CDR3 has 15 residues. CDR3 amino acids: CASSLRRGLQETQYF. In DNA form, the CDR3 reads TGTGCCAGCAGTTTAAGGAGGGGGTTGCAAGAGACCCAGTACTTC.